Listed below are T cell receptor beta chains from one sample, sequenced in a study of T cell repertoires in cytomegalovirus infection. Antigens of these TCRs are unknown. MiXCR was run by TCRdb on the reads, yielding one entry per CDR3 protein. The sample shows under 850,000 distinct CDR3 sequences, roughly 30% of them seen only once. The specimen comprised cultured PBMCs, sampled from culture after CMV antigen stimulation. The receptors stem from a human donor in good health (CMV status not recorded). Some clones in this sample may be carry-over from other donors' samples. Each CDR3 is given with its conserved first and last residue. The D gene is left open where the match is weak. For some rows the clone size is stated as once, few or many, or as a class when expanded; others skip it.

length	size	D	V	J	CDR3	DNA
13	few	NA	TRBV6-5	TRBJ2-3	CASSYSVADTQYF	TGTGCCAGCAGTTACTCGGTGGCCGATACGCAGTATTTT
13	NA	NA	TRBV7-2	TRBJ2-3	CASSRQWADTQYF	TGTGCCAGCAGCAGACAATGGGCAGATACGCAGTATTTT
12	NA	NA	TRBV6-1	TRBJ1-1	CASRDGHTEAFF	TGTGCCAGCCGGGACGGACACACTGAAGCTTTCTTT
14	NA	NA	TRBV6-2/TRBV6-3	TRBJ2-3	CASSKSGVQDTQYF	TGTGCCAGCAGTAAGTCGGGAGTACAAGATACGCAGTATTTT
15	many	TRBD1	TRBV7-2	TRBJ2-7	CASSYPDRGLNEQYF	TGTGCCAGCAGCTACCCCGACAGGGGGCTCAACGAGCAGTACTTC
14	NA	NA	TRBV11-2	TRBJ2-5	CASSLVPSQETQYF	TGTGCCAGCAGCTTAGTTCCCTCCCAAGAGACCCAGTACTTC
13	NA	NA	TRBV18	TRBJ1-4	CASSLNDGEKLFF	TGTGCCAGCTCACTTAATGACGGTGAAAAACTGTTTTTT
14	few	TRBD2	TRBV6-2/TRBV6-3	TRBJ2-1	CASSLGLVRDEQFF	TGTGCCAGCAGTTTGGGACTAGTTAGGGATGAGCAGTTCTTC
18	NA	NA	TRBV14	TRBJ2-7	CASSQGLIHYSSGYEQYF	TGTGCCAGCAGCCAAGGGCTAATCCACTACTCGTCTGGATACGAGCAGTACTTC
13	NA	NA	TRBV2	TRBJ1-1	CASQGQLNTEAFF	TGTGCCAGTCAAGGACAGCTAAACACTGAAGCTTTCTTT
14	few	NA	TRBV7-2	TRBJ1-1	CASSFQGWDTEAFF	TGTGCCAGCAGCTTTCAGGGTTGGGACACTGAAGCTTTCTTT
14	many	NA	TRBV7-8	TRBJ2-7	CASSFAGRTYEQYF	TGTGCCAGCAGCTTTGCGGGGAGGACCTACGAGCAGTACTTC
14	few	NA	TRBV6-1	TRBJ1-1	CASRPWGGNTEAFF	TGTGCCAGCAGACCTTGGGGGGGGAACACTGAAGCTTTCTTT
16	few	TRBD2	TRBV7-8	TRBJ2-2	CASSLGSGGGTGELFF	TGTGCCAGCAGCTTAGGAAGCGGGGGGGGCACCGGGGAGCTGTTTTTT
15	NA	TRBD1	TRBV4-1	TRBJ2-7	CASSHATGVGYEQYF	TGCGCCAGCAGCCATGCGACAGGGGTGGGCTACGAGCAGTACTTC